Each of the 17 T cell receptor beta chains below was sequenced from the same sample in a study of blood T cell repertoires in COVID-19 (dated by TCRdb to about 2020). Receptors were amplified or captured by the immunoSEQ multiplex PCR assay. The table was pulled from immuneACCESS by TCRdb, which kept in-frame rearrangements only. Such tables lose some clones; where checked, under half of the loss comes from unresolved V genes, and the rest has no known cause. Recorded for this sample are roughly 260,000 clones; 70% to 85% of them occurred a single time. Clones ranked in the top ten supply 4% to 6% of the sample. Sequencing was done on a sample of peripheral blood. These receptors were obtained from a woman of 80 years or more with active or convalescent COVID-19.

V is TRBV27 and J is TRBJ1-2; TRBD1 agrees at 7 bases. Germline CDR1 reads MNHEY; CDR2 reads SMNVEV (reference sequence). The junction had 10 bases not matched to a gene; V was cut back by 5 bases and J by 4 bases. The CDR3 contains 15 residues. The CDR3 nucleotides are TGTGCCAGCAGTATACGACAGGGCGAGAGCTATGGCTACACCTTC. Its translation: CASSIRQGESYGYTF.

The rearrangement uses TRBV5-1 and TRBJ2-1; D not resolved. V lost 0 bases, J lost 6 bases, and 4 bases lay in between. Germline V gives CDR1 SGHRS, CDR2 YFSETQ. There are 12 residues in the CDR3. CDR3 DNA: TGCGCCAGCAGCTTGGGTAGCAATGAGCAGTTCTTC. Residues: CASSLGSNEQFF.

This clone has just a few counts. This chain links TRBV28 with TRBJ2-3; TRBD2 might be the D (6 bases). V lost 6 bases and J lost 2, with 27 bases in between. Germline CDR1 MDHEN, CDR2 SYDVKM. The CDR3 is 19 residues long. This CDR3 is CASSSTLASWGGHTDTQYF. The CDR3 DNA reads as TGTGCCAGCAGCTCCACACTAGCATCTTGGGGCGGCCACACAGATACGCAGTATTTT.

This clone was counted once. The rearrangement links TRBV25-1 to TRBJ2-3, with TRBD2 as a possible D gene (7 bases). V was cut by 5 bases and J by 3 bases, with 21 bases left in between. The CDR3 contains 17 residues. Germline V gene data show CDR1 as MGHDK and CDR2 as SYGVNS. Written as DNA, the CDR3 is TGTGCCAGCAGTTCCGCCCGGGGGGCGGGATTAACAGATACGCAGTATTTT. Residues: CASSSARGAGLTDTQYF.

J is TRBJ1-2 and V is TRBV13; D gene unclear. The germline V and J ends were trimmed by 3 bases and 7 bases, with 12 bases remaining between them. The CDR3 runs 13 residues. Germline V gene data show CDR1 as PRHDT and CDR2 as FYEKMQ (reference sequence). CDR3 amino acids: CASSFGRFSGYTF. The DNA for the CDR3 is TGTGCCAGCAGCTTTGGCAGGTTCTCTGGCTACACCTTC. Variable domain in full (rest from reference TRBV13 and TRBJ1-2): AAGVIQSPRHLIKEKRETATLKCYPIPRHDTVYWYQQGPGQDPQFLISFYEKMQSDKGSIPDRFSAQQFSDYHSELNMSSLELGDSALYFCASSFGRFSGYTFGSGTRLTVV.

The chain uses TRBV5-1 and TRBJ2-5, with 9 bases identical to TRBD2. The CDR3 totals 15 residues. V trimming: 2 bases; J trimming: 7 bases; junction bases outside the gene matches: 9. Germline lookup yields CDR1 SGHRS and CDR2 YFSETQ. The CDR3 is CASSFAGGTEGTQYF. In DNA, the CDR3 is TGCGCCAGCAGCTTTGCGGGGGGGACCGAAGGGACCCAGTACTTC.

Notes on this clone: Other DNA sequences in the sample encode the same CDR3. This chain joins TRBV30 and TRBJ1-5; the D gene is possibly TRBD1 (6 bases). V lost 1 base, J lost 3 bases, and 7 bases lay in between. In germline, CDR1 is GTSNPN, CDR2 SVGIG (reference sequence). The CDR3 is made up of 13 amino acids. The CDR3 DNA sequence: TGTGCCTGGAGTGACAGGGACAATCAGCCCCAGCATTTT. Its protein is CAWSDRDNQPQHF.

This clone was found a few times. V usage is TRBV15 and J usage is TRBJ2-1; D might be TRBD1 (6 bases). Germline V gene sequence: CDR1 LNHNV, CDR2 YYDKDF (reference sequence). CDR3 length: 16 amino acids. Trimming left V 0 bases short and J 6 bases short, with 15 bases between. CDR3 nucleotide sequence: TGTGCCACCAGCAGAGAGAGGGACATTTCCGCCAATGAGCAGTTCTTC. It yields the protein CATSRERDISANEQFF. Based on the CDR3 plus reference TRBV15 and TRBJ2-1, the full variable domain is DAMVIQNPRYQVTQFGKPVTLSCSQTLNHNVMYWYQQKSSQAPKLLFHYYDKDFNNEADTPDNFQSRRPNTSFCFLDIRSPGLGDTAMYLCATSRERDISANEQFFGPGTRLTVL.

J is TRBJ2-1 and V is TRBV10-3; D may be TRBD2 (6 bases). CDR3 size: 15 residues. Trimming pared 10 bases from V and 3 bases from J, leaving 19 bases between. Germline V CDR1 and CDR2: ENHRY, SYGVKD. CDR3 in DNA: TGTGCCACCTCTCCCCCTAGCGAAATCTACAATGAGCAGTTCTTC. Protein product: CATSPPSEIYNEQFF.

A single count supports this clone. The gene calls are TRBV5-1 and TRBJ2-3; D is uncertain. The germline gives CDR1 SGHRS, CDR2 YFSETQ. The V end was cut by 4 bases, the J end by 0 bases, with 6 bases between. The CDR3 is made up of 13 amino acids. The CDR3 DNA reads as TGCGCCAGCAGCCTTATTAGCACAGATACGCAGTATTTT. Residues: CASSLISTDTQYF. Using reference TRBV5-1 and TRBJ2-3 for the parts outside the CDR3, the full variable domain is KAGVTQTPRYLIKTRGQQVTLSCSPISGHRSVSWYQQTPGQGLQFLFEYFSETQRNKGNFPGRFSGRQFSNSRSEMNVSTLELGDSALYLCASSLISTDTQYFGPGTRLTVL.

The chain uses TRBV6-5 and TRBJ2-7; 9 nucleotides line up with TRBD2. Germline trimming cut 4 bases from V and 5 bases from J; bases unmatched to any gene: 6. Looked up from germline, CDR1 is MNHEY and CDR2 is SVGAGI. The CDR3 covers 14 residues. CDR3 sequence: CASSFSGRLDEQYF. CDR3 sequence (DNA): TGTGCCAGCAGTTTTAGCGGGAGATTAGACGAGCAGTACTTC.

The chain is built from TRBV28 and TRBJ2-2; 7 bases map to TRBD2. Germline lookup yields CDR1 MDHEN and CDR2 SYDVKM. The CDR3 totals 15 residues. Unmatched junction bases numbered 5, after V lost 6 bases and J lost 1 base. In nucleotides, the CDR3 is TGTGCCAGCAGAGGGCGGGGGTGGAACACCGGGGAGCTGTTTTTT. Amino acids: CASRGRGWNTGELFF.

CDR3 in amino acids: CASSGGISEAFF. CDR3 nucleotide sequence: TGTGCCAGCAGTGGAGGCATTTCGGAAGCTTTCTTT. The chain is built from TRBV2 and TRBJ1-1; no definite D call. CDR3 size: 12 residues. Between the trimmed V and J ends, which lost 4 bases and 8 bases, there was a span of 11 bases. Germline-derived CDR1 and CDR2 are SNHLY and FYNNEI.

This clone was picked up a small number of times. V and J are TRBV4-1 and TRBJ1-2; 8 positions agree with TRBD1. Germline loops: CDR1 MGHRA, CDR2 YSYEKL. The CDR3 covers 14 residues. V shed 4 bases, J shed 4 bases, and the junction held 5 bases outside the gene matches. CDR3 sequence (DNA): TGCGCCAGCAGCCGGGGACAGGTGGGCTATGGCTACACCTTC. Protein sequence: CASSRGQVGYGYTF.

The chain recombines TRBV28 with TRBJ1-3; no reliable D call. V lost 1 base to trimming and J lost 3 bases, with 13 bases between them. This CDR3 is 16 amino acids long. Per the germline V gene, CDR1 is MDHEN and CDR2 is SYDVKM. The CDR3 coding sequence is TGTGCCAGCAGTTTATCGCCTGCGGCCATTGGAAACACCATATATTTT. It yields the protein CASSLSPAAIGNTIYF.

The genes are TRBV5-4 and TRBJ1-4, with D unresolved. The CDR3 extends over 14 amino acids. Trimming took off 1 base at V and 5 bases at J, with 9 bases between the two ends. CDR1 and CDR2 (germline): SGHNT, YYREEE (reference sequence). CDR3 loop: CASSLRGSNEKLFF. The CDR3, as DNA: TGTGCCAGCAGCTTGCGGGGAAGCAATGAAAAACTGTTTTTT.

The chain carries TRBV5-1 and TRBJ1-1; 9 bases agree with TRBD1. This CDR3 region has 16 residues. V lost 4 bases, J lost 1 base, and 8 bases stayed unmatched. CDR1 and CDR2 from the germline V gene are SGHRS and YFSETQ. The CDR3 sequence is CASSVYRGRGNTEAFF. CDR3 nucleotides: TGCGCCAGCAGCGTATACAGGGGGCGAGGGAACACTGAAGCTTTCTTT.